The entry below gives a single TCR beta chain sequence along with its context. Its antigen remains unidentified. The data are from a study of vaccination effects on CD4 cells after COVID-19. Study-wide results and caveats: Clones that were induced by infection or by vaccine showed marked contraction late after vaccination.

This CDR3 has 14 amino acids. CDR1 is SGHTA and CDR2 is FQGNSA in the germline V gene. V gave up 2 bases and J gave up 6 bases, with 8 bases separating them. Expansion with viral peptide pools was applied to antigen-specific CD4+ T cells by the ViraFEST assay prior to sequencing. Having been cultured for roughly 9 days, the cells underwent CD4+ T cell isolation. In culture with roughly 10 IU/ml IL-2 and about 10 ug/ml peptides, PBMC were grown at around 1.8 million per well. Cultures got half-medium changes with IL-2 on days 3 and 7. The data were produced by immunoSEQ multiplex PCR, yet TCRdb's version contains in-frame clones alone and is incomplete. The data show 70,000 to 95,000 clones, with around 76% seen just once and roughly 1.7% held by the top ten.

The rearrangement links TRBV7-2 to TRBJ1-6; D uncertain. This receptor was identified in a human donor who received a COVID-19 vaccine. Specimen: CD4+ T cells from PBMCs cultured with HCoV-229E spike peptides, collected before COVID-19 vaccination. DNA of the CDR3: TGTGCCAGCAGCTTACCATCATTTAATTCACCCCTCCACTTT. It specifies CASSLPSFNSPLHF.